This TCR beta chain was sequenced during a study of Ad26.COV2.S vaccination and SARS-CoV-2 variants. Study context: Sample donor was a member of the COV1001 Ad26.COV2.S trial arm. Ad26.COV2.S shots went into the muscle once or twice, 56 days apart.

Libraries were prepared by immunoSEQ multiplex PCR; TCRdb keeps only in-frame clonotypes and omits some of them. The sample holds 500,000 or so clones, 70% to 90% seen once. The treatment here: around 19 received Ad26.COV2.S at low or high dose, single or two shots; roughly 5 received placebo; per-sample allocation not given. Day 63 following the first vaccine or placebo injection was when the samples were taken. What was given as vaccine was an Ad26 vector encoding Wuhan-strain SARS-CoV-2 spike. The CDR3 is 14 residues long. Trimming removed 6 bases from V and 7 bases from J; junction bases left unmatched: 6. Germline CDR1 MNHEY, CDR2 SVGEGT. The study, taken as a whole, reports: It was vaccine recipients, not placebo recipients, who had the higher spike-specific TCR breadth.

On this clone itself: No antigen is known for it.

V and J are TRBV6-2 or TRBV6-3 and TRBJ1-6; 7 bases match TRBD1. The source material was peripheral blood, sampled in a trial of Ad26.COV2.S vaccine versus placebo. This clonotype was sampled from a person aged 18-65 years who received the Ad26.COV2.S COVID-19 vaccine or a placebo. The CDR3 sequence: CASSLTGENSPLHF. The CDR3 coding sequence is TGTGCCAGCAGCCTAACAGGGGAGAATTCACCCCTCCACTTT.